The 3 T cell receptor beta chains in this list originate from one sample, sequenced in a study of cytomegalovirus exposure and HLA in healthy donors. Researchers ran the PCR with 60 Vbeta and 13 Jbeta primers. TCRdb's copy holds only in-frame clones and misses some; the assay was immunoSEQ multiplex PCR. The sample shows 190,000 or so clones, roughly 83% of them seen only once. Sequencing used PBMCs. The receptors here all came from a male donor in good health and CMV-seropositive.

The rearrangement joins TRBV15 to TRBJ2-2; possibly TRBD2 for D (6 bases). CDR3 length: 15 residues. V lost 0 bases and J 4 bases, leaving 9 bases between the germline ends. Per germline, CDR1 LNHNV and CDR2 YYDKDF (reference sequence). CDR3 protein: CATSRDGRSTGELFF. The CDR3, as DNA: TGTGCCACCAGCAGAGATGGGAGGTCCACCGGGGAGCTGTTTTTT.

This clone was observed a handful of times. V is TRBV5-1 and J is TRBJ2-1; maybe TRBD2 (5 bases). The CDR3 runs 13 residues. Trimming shortened V by 4 bases and J by 8 bases, and 13 bases separated the two germline ends. CDR1 and CDR2 from the germline V gene are SGHRS and YFSETQ. The CDR3 sequence is CASSLRADYEQFF. CDR3 in DNA: TGCGCCAGCAGCCTCCGAGCGGACTATGAGCAGTTCTTC.

The genes are TRBV18 and TRBJ1-5, with TRBD1 identical over 7 bases. The J segment lost 10 bases and the V segment lost 2 bases, leaving 11 bases of the junction unmatched. The germline CDR1 and CDR2 sequences are KGHSH and LQKENI. This CDR3 spans 15 amino acids. As DNA, the CDR3 is TGTGCCAGCTCACCAAACACAGGGGCCGAAATCCCCCAGCATTTT. Amino acid sequence: CASSPNTGAEIPQHF.